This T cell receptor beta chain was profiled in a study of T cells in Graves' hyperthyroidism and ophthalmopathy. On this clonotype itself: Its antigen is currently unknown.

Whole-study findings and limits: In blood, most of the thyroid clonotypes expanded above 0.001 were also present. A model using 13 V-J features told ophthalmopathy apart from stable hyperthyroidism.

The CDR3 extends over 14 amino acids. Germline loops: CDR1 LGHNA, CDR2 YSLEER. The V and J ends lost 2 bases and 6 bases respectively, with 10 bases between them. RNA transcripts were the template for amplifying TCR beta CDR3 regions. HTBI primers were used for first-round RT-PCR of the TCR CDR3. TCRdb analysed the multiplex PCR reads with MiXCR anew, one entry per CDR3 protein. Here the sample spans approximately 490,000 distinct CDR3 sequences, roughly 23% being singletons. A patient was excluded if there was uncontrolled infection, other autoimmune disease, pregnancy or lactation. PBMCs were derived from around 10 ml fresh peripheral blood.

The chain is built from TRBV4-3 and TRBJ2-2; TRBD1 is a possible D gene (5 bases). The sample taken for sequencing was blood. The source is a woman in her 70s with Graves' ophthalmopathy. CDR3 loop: CASSQSRVSGELFF. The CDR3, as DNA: TGCGCCAGCAGCCAATCCAGGGTTTCCGGGGAGCTGTTTTTT.